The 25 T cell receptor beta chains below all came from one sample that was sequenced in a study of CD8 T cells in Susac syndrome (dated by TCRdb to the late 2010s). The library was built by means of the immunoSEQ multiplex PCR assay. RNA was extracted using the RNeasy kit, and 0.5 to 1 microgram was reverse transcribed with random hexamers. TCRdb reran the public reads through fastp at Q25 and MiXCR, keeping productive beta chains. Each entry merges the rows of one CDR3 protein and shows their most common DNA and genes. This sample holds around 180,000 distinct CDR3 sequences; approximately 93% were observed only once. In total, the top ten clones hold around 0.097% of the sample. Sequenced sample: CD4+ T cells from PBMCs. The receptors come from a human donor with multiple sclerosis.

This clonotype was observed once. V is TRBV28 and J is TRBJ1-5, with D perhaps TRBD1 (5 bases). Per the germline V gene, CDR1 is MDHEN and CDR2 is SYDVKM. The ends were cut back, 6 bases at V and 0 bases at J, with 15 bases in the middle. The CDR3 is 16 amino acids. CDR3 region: CASRPVVGTSNQPQHF. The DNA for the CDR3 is TGTGCCAGCAGGCCCGTTGTGGGGACTAGCAATCAGCCCCAGCATTTT.

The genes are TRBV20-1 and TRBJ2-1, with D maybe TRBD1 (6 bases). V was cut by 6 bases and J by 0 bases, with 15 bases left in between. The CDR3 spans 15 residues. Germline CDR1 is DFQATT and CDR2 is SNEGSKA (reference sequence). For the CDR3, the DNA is TGCAGTGCAAGGGACCCACAGGGCTCCTACAATGAGCAGTTCTTC. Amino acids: CSARDPQGSYNEQFF.

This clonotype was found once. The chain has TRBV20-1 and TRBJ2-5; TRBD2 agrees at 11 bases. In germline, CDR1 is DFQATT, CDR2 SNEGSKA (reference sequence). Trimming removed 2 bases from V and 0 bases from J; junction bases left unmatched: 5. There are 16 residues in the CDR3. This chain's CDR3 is CSARPTSGDHQETQYF. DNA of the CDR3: TGCAGTGCTAGACCGACTAGCGGGGACCACCAAGAGACCCAGTACTTC.

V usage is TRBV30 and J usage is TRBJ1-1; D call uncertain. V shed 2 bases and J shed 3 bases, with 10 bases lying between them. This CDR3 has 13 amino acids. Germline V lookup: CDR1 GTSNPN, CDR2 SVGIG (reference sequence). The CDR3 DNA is TGTGCCTGGAGTCCTCAGAGATACACTGAAGCTTTCTTT. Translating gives CAWSPQRYTEAFF.

The CDR3, as DNA: TGCAGTGCTAGTGGGGGGGCGATGAGGCAGGAGACCCAGTACTTC. It specifies CSASGGAMRQETQYF. V gene TRBV20-1 combines with J gene TRBJ2-5; D is perhaps TRBD2 (7 bases). Germline CDR1 and CDR2: DFQATT and SNEGSKA (reference sequence). Trimming stripped 3 bases from V and 5 bases from J, with 19 bases between. The CDR3 consists of 15 residues.

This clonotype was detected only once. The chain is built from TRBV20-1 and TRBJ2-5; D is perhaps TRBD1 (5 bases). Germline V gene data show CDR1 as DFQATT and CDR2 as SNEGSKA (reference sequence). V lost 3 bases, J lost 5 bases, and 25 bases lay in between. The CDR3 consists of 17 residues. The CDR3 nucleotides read TGCAGTGCTAGTCACACTCGACAGCCGCTTAGGGCGGAGACCCAGTACTTC. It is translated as CSASHTRQPLRAETQYF.

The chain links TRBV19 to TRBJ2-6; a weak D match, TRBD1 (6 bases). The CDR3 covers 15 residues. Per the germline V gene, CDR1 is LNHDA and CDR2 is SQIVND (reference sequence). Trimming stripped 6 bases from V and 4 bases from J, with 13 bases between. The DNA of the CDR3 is TGTGCCAGTAGGACCCTAGGACAGGGGGCCAACGTCCTGACTTTC. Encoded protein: CASRTLGQGANVLTF.

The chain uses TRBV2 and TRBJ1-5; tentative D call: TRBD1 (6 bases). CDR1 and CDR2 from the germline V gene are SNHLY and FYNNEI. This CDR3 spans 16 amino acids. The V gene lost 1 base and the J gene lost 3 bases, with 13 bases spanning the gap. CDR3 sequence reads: CASSEEGGILNQPQHF. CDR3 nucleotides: TGTGCCAGCAGTGAAGAAGGGGGGATTCTCAATCAGCCCCAGCATTTT.

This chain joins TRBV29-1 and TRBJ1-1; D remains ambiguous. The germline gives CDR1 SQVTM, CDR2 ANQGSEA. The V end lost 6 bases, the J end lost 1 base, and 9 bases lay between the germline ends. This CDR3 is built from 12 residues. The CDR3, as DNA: TGCAGCGTATCGACCTCGAACACTGAAGCTTTCTTT. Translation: CSVSTSNTEAFF.

The CDR3 region has the DNA TGTGCCAGCAGCTTAGGGTTCGGCAATCAGCCCCAGCATTTT. Residues: CASSLGFGNQPQHF. The chain combines TRBV11-2 with TRBJ1-5; the D is unclear. With 1 base removed from V and 2 bases from J, the gap between germline ends came to 6 bases. Germline CDR1 is SGHAT and CDR2 is FQNNGV. The CDR3 is made up of 14 amino acids.

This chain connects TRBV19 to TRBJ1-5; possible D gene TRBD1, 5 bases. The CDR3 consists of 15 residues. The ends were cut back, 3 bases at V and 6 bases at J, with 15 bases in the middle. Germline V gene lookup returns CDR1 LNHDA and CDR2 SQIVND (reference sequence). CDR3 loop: CASSMGTPGGQPQHF. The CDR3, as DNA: TGTGCCAGTAGTATGGGGACTCCGGGTGGTCAGCCCCAGCATTTT.

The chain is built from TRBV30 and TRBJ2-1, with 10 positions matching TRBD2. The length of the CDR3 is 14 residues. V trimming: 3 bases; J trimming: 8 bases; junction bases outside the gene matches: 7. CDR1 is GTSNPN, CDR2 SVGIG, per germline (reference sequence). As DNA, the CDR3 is TGTGCCTGGAGGCTCAGCGGGGGGGCCGATGAGCAGTTCTTC. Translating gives CAWRLSGGADEQFF.

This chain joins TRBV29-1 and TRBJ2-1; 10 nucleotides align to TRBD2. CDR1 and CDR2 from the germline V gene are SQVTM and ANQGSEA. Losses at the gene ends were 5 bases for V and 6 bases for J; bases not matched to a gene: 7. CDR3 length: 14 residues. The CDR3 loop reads CSVSPSGRVNEQFF. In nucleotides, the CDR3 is TGCAGCGTTTCCCCTAGCGGGAGAGTCAATGAGCAGTTCTTC.

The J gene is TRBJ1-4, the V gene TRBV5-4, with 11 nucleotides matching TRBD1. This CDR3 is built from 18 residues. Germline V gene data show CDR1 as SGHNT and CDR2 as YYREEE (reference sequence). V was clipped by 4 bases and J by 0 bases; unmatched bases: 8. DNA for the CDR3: TGTGCCAGCAGCCAACATCGGGACAGGGGGACAACTAATGAAAAACTGTTTTTT. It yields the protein CASSQHRDRGTTNEKLFF.

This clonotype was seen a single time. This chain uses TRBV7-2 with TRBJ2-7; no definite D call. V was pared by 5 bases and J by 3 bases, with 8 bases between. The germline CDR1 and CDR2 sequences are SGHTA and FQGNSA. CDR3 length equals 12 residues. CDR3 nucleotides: TGTGCCAGCAGCACGAGACTCTACGAGCAGTACTTC. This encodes CASSTRLYEQYF.

The CDR3 coding sequence is TGTGCCAGCAGCTTGGGACTAGCGCCAGATACGCAGTATTTT. This sequence encodes CASSLGLAPDTQYF. The chain uses TRBV7-2 and TRBJ2-3, with 10 bases that match TRBD2. There are 14 residues in the CDR3. The V gene's germline CDR1 is SGHTA and CDR2 FQGNSA. Germline trimming cut 3 bases from V and 4 bases from J; bases unmatched to any gene: 1.

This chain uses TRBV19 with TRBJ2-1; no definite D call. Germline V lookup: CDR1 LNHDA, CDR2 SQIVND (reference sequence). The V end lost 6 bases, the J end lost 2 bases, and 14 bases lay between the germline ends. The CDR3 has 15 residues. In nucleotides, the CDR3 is TGTGCCAGTAGCCAAGACTCCCTAACCTACAATGAGCAGTTCTTC. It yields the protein CASSQDSLTYNEQFF.

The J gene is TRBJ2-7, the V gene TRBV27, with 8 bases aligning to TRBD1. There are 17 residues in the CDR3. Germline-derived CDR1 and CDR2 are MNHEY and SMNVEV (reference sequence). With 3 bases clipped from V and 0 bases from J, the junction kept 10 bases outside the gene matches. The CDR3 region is CASSFRVGQGNSYEQYF. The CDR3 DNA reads TGTGCCAGCAGTTTCAGGGTTGGACAGGGTAACTCCTACGAGCAGTACTTC.

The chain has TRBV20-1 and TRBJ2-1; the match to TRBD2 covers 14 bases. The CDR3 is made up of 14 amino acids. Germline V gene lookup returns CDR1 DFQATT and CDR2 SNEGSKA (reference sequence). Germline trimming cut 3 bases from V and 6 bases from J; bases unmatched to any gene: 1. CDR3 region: CSARGTSGSNEQFF. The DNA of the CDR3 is TGCAGTGCTAGGGGGACTAGCGGGAGCAATGAGCAGTTCTTC.

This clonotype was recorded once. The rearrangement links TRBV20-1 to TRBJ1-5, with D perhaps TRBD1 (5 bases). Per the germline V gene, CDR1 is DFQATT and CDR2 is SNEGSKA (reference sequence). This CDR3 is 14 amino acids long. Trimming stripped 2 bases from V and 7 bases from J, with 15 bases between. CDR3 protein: CSARQIRGEQPQHF. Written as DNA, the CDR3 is TGCAGTGCTAGACAAATACGGGGGGAACAGCCCCAGCATTTT.

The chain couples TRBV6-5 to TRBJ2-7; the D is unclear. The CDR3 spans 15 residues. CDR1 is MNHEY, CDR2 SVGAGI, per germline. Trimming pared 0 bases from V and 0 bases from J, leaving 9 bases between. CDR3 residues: CASSYSDGHSYEQYF. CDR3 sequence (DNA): TGTGCCAGCAGTTACTCCGATGGCCACTCCTACGAGCAGTACTTC.

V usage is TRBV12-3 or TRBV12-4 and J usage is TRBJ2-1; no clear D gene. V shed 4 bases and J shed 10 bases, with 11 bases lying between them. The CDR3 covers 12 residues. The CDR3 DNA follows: TGTGCCAGCAGTTACCCTTTGGGGGAGCAGTTCTTC. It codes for CASSYPLGEQFF.

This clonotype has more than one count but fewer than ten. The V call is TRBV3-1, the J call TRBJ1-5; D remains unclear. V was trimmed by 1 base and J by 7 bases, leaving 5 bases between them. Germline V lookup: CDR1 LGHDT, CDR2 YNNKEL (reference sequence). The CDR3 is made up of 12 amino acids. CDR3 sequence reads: CASSQVGQPQHF. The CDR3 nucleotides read TGTGCCAGCAGCCAAGTTGGACAGCCCCAGCATTTT.

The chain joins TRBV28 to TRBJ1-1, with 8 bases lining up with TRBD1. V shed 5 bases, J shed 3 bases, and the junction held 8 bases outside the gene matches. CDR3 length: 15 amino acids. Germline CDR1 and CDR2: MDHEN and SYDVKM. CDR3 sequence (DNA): TGTGCCAGCAGTCGTCAGGACAGGGCGGACACTGAAGCTTTCTTT. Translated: CASSRQDRADTEAFF.

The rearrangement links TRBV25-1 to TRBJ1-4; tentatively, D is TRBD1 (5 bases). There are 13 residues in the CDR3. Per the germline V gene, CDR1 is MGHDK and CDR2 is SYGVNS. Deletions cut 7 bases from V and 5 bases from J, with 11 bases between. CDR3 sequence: CASTTWGNEKLFF. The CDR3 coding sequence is TGTGCCAGCACGACGTGGGGGAATGAAAAACTGTTTTTT.